These 22 T cell receptor beta chains came from one sample sequenced in a study of blood T cells in healthy people across ages. With a J-beta primer mix and a sample-barcoded 5' primer, a second PCR ran about 7 to 12 cycles. TCRdb ran MiXCR on the 5' RACE reads and lists one entry per CDR3 protein. The sample carries about 650,000 distinct CDR3 sequences, approximately 31% recorded once. What was sequenced was blood. These receptors all come from an elderly woman in good health.

Many counts were recorded for this clonotype. The CDR3: CSARDRTSGVGSEQFF. In DNA, the CDR3 is TGCAGTGCTAGAGATCGGACTAGCGGGGTCGGTAGTGAGCAGTTCTTC. The gene calls are TRBV20-1 and TRBJ2-1, with TRBD2 matching 12 bases. V lost 0 bases, J lost 9 bases, and 9 bases stayed unmatched. The CDR3 is 16 amino acids. Per germline, CDR1 DFQATT and CDR2 SNEGSKA (reference sequence).

The chain couples TRBV7-2 to TRBJ2-3, with D possibly called TRBD1 or TRBD2 (6 bases each). The ends were cut back, 7 bases at V and 5 bases at J, with 25 bases in the middle. The CDR3 is 17 amino acids. The germline CDR1 and CDR2 sequences are SGHTA and FQGNSA. CDR3 region: CASTRVRRGLWGDTQYF. CDR3 DNA: TGTGCCAGCACCCGGGTCCGTCGGGGGCTGTGGGGAGATACGCAGTATTTT.

In its sample, this clonotype was seen once. The chain recombines TRBV7-2 with TRBJ2-1; D remains ambiguous. Germline V lookup: CDR1 SGHTA, CDR2 FQGNSA. CDR3 length equals 15 residues. V lost 1 base, J lost 3 bases, and 10 bases lay in between. CDR3 in amino acids: CASSLEYGIYNEQFF. CDR3 nucleotide sequence: TGTGCCAGCAGCTTAGAGTATGGGATCTACAATGAGCAGTTCTTC.

This clonotype showed up just a few times. The junction and the germline gene differ at one end; a read error may be behind it. This chain uses TRBV7-7 with TRBJ2-3; TRBD2 matches at 8 bases. The CDR3 is 14 amino acids. The germline gives CDR1 SSHAT, CDR2 FNYEAQ (reference sequence). The CDR3 loop reads CASSYSGVTDTQYF. For the CDR3, the DNA is TGTGCTAGCAGTTATAGCGGGGTCACAGATACGCAGTATTTT.

This clonotype was seen repeatedly, ten times or more. The V and J genes are TRBV20-1 and TRBJ2-4, with D possibly called TRBD1 or TRBD2 (5 bases each). The V end lost 1 base, the J end lost 8 bases, and 9 bases lay between the germline ends. The CDR3 spans 12 residues. The germline V gene has CDR1 DFQATT and CDR2 SNEGSKA (reference sequence). CDR3 in DNA: TGCAGTGCTAGAGTGGGGGAAGACATTCAGTACTTC. This encodes CSARVGEDIQYF.

On this clonotype: This may be a read error, as it is one base from a much larger clone. This chain connects TRBV20-1 to TRBJ1-5; weak D call: TRBD1 (6 bases). The V gene lost 6 bases and the J gene lost 10 bases, with 25 bases spanning the gap. Germline V gives CDR1 DFQATT, CDR2 SNEGSKA (reference sequence). This CDR3 region has 15 residues. The CDR3 DNA reads as TGCAGTGCCACCACTCTATGCAGCCCCAGGGGACCCCAGCATTTT. Residues: CSATTLCSPRGPQHF.

This chain connects TRBV5-1 to TRBJ2-1; 7 positions match TRBD1. Germline CDR1 is SGHRS and CDR2 is YFSETQ. The CDR3 runs 14 residues. Germline trimming cut 7 bases from V and 4 bases from J; bases unmatched to any gene: 8. The CDR3 reads CASRDPTGYNEQFF. DNA for the CDR3: TGCGCCAGCCGGGACCCGACAGGGTACAATGAGCAGTTCTTC.

This clonotype was seen many times. The V and J genes are TRBV27 and TRBJ1-5, with D unresolved. The V gene's germline CDR1 is MNHEY and CDR2 SMNVEV (reference sequence). The CDR3 spans 14 residues. Deletions cut 3 bases from V and 4 bases from J, with 10 bases between. The CDR3 nucleotides read TGTGCCAGCAGTTTTCAGCACAAGAATCAGCCCCAGCATTTT. The encoded protein is CASSFQHKNQPQHF.

This clonotype occurred many times. This chain connects TRBV7-2 to TRBJ2-3; TRBD2 agrees at 8 bases. Germline V gene lookup returns CDR1 SGHTA and CDR2 FQGNSA. The CDR3 is 17 residues long. Trimming at V came to 2 bases and at J to 2 bases, leaving 9 bases not matched to a gene. Here the CDR3 reads CASSLSAGGILTDTQYF. Here the CDR3 DNA reads TGTGCCAGCAGCTTATCCGCGGGGGGCATTCTCACAGATACGCAGTATTTT. The full variable domain, its missing parts supplied by reference TRBV7-2 and TRBJ2-3, is GAGVSQSPSNKVTEKGKDVELRCDPISGHTALYWYRQSLGQGLEFLIYFQGNSAPDKSGLPSDRFSAERTGGSVSTLTIQRTQQEDSAVYLCASSLSAGGILTDTQYFGPGTRLTVL.

A remark on this clonotype: Being one base from a much bigger clone, this may be a read error. V and J are TRBV12-5 and TRBJ2-5; 10 bases agree with TRBD1. J gave up 11 bases and V 4 bases, and 7 bases lay outside the gene matches. The germline CDR1 and CDR2 sequences are LGHNT and FRNRAP. The CDR3 loop spans 13 amino acids. In DNA, the CDR3 is TGTGCTAGTGGTTGGGACAGGGGCAATGAGCAGTACTTC. Amino acid sequence: CASGWDRGNEQYF.

This clonotype was seen a few times. The chain recombines TRBV7-9 with TRBJ1-3; possibly TRBD1 for D (6 bases). CDR3 length equals 15 residues. V shed 5 bases and J shed 4 bases, with 15 bases lying between them. The germline CDR1 and CDR2 sequences are SEHNR and FQNEAQ (reference sequence). This CDR3 reads CASSRGQMEGNTIYF. In DNA form, the CDR3 reads TGTGCCAGCAGCCGCGGACAGATGGAAGGAAACACCATATATTTT. Full variable domain (missing parts from reference TRBV7-9 and TRBJ1-3): DTGVSQNPRHKITKRGQNVTFRCDPISEHNRLYWYRQTLGQGPEFLTYFQNEAQLEKSRLLSDRFSAERPKGSFSTLEIQRTEQGDSAMYLCASSRGQMEGNTIYFGEGSWLTVV.

Worth noting for this clonotype: This may come from a read error, since a much larger clone is one base off. The chain carries TRBV20-1 and TRBJ2-3, with a weak D call TRBD2 (6 bases). Germline lookup yields CDR1 DFQATT and CDR2 SNEGSKA (reference sequence). V lost 1 base, J lost 4 bases, and 21 bases lay in between. The CDR3 totals 17 residues. For the CDR3, the DNA is TGCAGTGCTAGAGTTGCGGGGAGTACTGCGCGCGCAGATACGCAGTATTTT. The encoded protein is CSARVAGSTARADTQYF.

V usage is TRBV28 and J usage is TRBJ2-3, with TRBD2 matching 10 bases. V lost 4 bases and J lost 1; bases outside the gene matches: 5. CDR1 and CDR2 (germline): MDHEN, SYDVKM. The CDR3 consists of 16 residues. The CDR3 sequence: CASSSPSGSGTDTQYF. The CDR3 DNA follows: TGTGCCAGCAGTTCCCCTAGCGGGAGTGGCACAGATACGCAGTATTTT. The full variable domain, its missing parts supplied by reference TRBV28 and TRBJ2-3, is DVKVTQSSRYLVKRTGEKVFLECVQDMDHENMFWYRQDPGLGLRLIYFSYDVKMKEKGDIPEGYSVSREKKERFSLILESASTNQTSMYLCASSSPSGSGTDTQYFGPGTRLTVL.

This clonotype has a count of ten or more. The rearrangement joins TRBV11-1 to TRBJ2-1; 11 bases agree with TRBD2. Germline CDR1 SGHAT, CDR2 FQDESV (reference sequence). Germline trimming cut 0 bases from V and 7 bases from J; bases unmatched to any gene: 14. This CDR3 contains 19 residues. The CDR3 here is CASSLAGGSGGAQANEQFF. The CDR3 nucleotides are TGTGCCAGCAGCTTAGCGGGGGGTAGCGGGGGGGCCCAGGCAAATGAGCAGTTCTTC.

The V and J genes are TRBV4-3 and TRBJ2-1; D is unresolved. V was clipped by 1 base and J by 0 bases, with 10 bases between them. CDR3 length: 16 residues. Per the germline V gene, CDR1 is LGHNA and CDR2 is YSLEER. The CDR3 loop is CASSQVALSSYNEQFF. DNA of the CDR3: TGCGCCAGCAGCCAAGTAGCTCTGAGCTCCTACAATGAGCAGTTCTTC.

V gene TRBV20-1 combines with J gene TRBJ2-1; 13 positions agree with TRBD2. This CDR3 contains 18 residues. Germline V gene data show CDR1 as DFQATT and CDR2 as SNEGSKA (reference sequence). The CDR3: CSVPPGLAGISSYNEQFF. CDR3 DNA: TGCAGCGTGCCCCCGGGACTAGCGGGGATTAGCTCCTACAATGAGCAGTTCTTC.

This clonotype was seen a single time. V is TRBV27 and J is TRBJ2-5, with a tentative D call TRBD2 (6 bases). The CDR3 spans 15 residues. Trimming took 1 base from V and 5 from J, leaving 14 bases between them. CDR1 and CDR2 from the germline V gene are MNHEY and SMNVEV (reference sequence). CDR3 nucleotide sequence: TGTGCCAGCAGTTTATGGGGGAGCGGGCTGGAGACCCAGTACTTC. It yields the protein CASSLWGSGLETQYF.

This chain uses TRBV20-1 with TRBJ1-2; a possible D gene is TRBD1 (6 bases). This CDR3 contains 14 residues. The germline gives CDR1 DFQATT, CDR2 SNEGSKA (reference sequence). Trimming pared 2 bases from V and 5 bases from J, leaving 15 bases between. The CDR3 loop is CSARLHREGYGYTF. The CDR3 DNA is TGCAGTGCTAGACTTCACAGGGAAGGGTATGGCTACACCTTC.

This clonotype was detected ten times or more. The chain carries TRBV20-1 and TRBJ2-1; TRBD2 agrees at 8 bases. Germline V gene lookup returns CDR1 DFQATT and CDR2 SNEGSKA (reference sequence). This CDR3 is built from 17 residues. V dropped 0 bases and J dropped 3; count of bases not matched to a gene: 10. The CDR3 sequence: CSARDSRGAASYNEQFF. CDR3 DNA sequence: TGCAGTGCTAGAGACTCGCGGGGGGCCGCTAGCTACAATGAGCAGTTCTTC.

This clonotype came up many times. This rearrangement joins TRBV6-1 to TRBJ2-1, with 11 bases that match TRBD1. Germline lookup yields CDR1 MNHNS and CDR2 SASEGT. Unmatched junction bases numbered 9, after V lost 7 bases and J lost 7 bases. The CDR3 totals 15 residues. CDR3 sequence (DNA): TGTGCCAGCATCCTCTCCGGGACAGGGGGGAATGAGCAGTTCTTC. Encoded protein: CASILSGTGGNEQFF.

Remarks on this clonotype: This may come from a read error, since a much larger clone is one base off. V and J are TRBV7-8 and TRBJ2-1; D call uncertain. In germline, CDR1 is SGHVS, CDR2 FQNEAQ. Trimming shortened V by 0 bases and J by 10 bases, and 28 bases separated the two germline ends. The CDR3 loop spans 19 amino acids. The chain's CDR3 is CASSLALNSRMILSYEQFF. The CDR3 nucleotides read TGTGCCAGCAGCTTAGCGCTAAACTCACGCATGATACTTTCCTACGAGCAGTTCTTC.

This clonotype was observed a handful of times. The gene calls are TRBV11-2 and TRBJ1-4; 11 nucleotides agree with TRBD1. Germline loops: CDR1 SGHAT, CDR2 FQNNGV. CDR3 length: 15 amino acids. J lost 5 bases, V lost 5 bases, and 4 bases had no gene match. This chain's CDR3 is CASSAGTGGNEKLFF. DNA of the CDR3: TGTGCCAGCAGCGCCGGGACAGGGGGAAATGAAAAACTGTTTTTT.